Sequencing of this TCR beta chain was carried out in a study of T-cell reconstitution after alpha-beta-depleted transplantation in children. Worth noting for this clonotype: Its target is unknown.

Molecular barcoding with unique molecular identifiers was used for the TCRbeta library. TCRdb called the PCR reads again in MiXCR, with one record for every CDR3 protein. The sample has around 450,000 distinct CDR3 sequences, over 9.5% seen once; the top ten hold 2%. This CDR3 has 13 amino acids. Trimming left V 0 bases short and J 8 bases short, with 8 bases between. Germline-derived CDR1 and CDR2 are SGDLS and YYNGEE. Whole-study results and caveats: Certain patients had high TCRbeta diversity at day 60, and it came from recipient T cells and thymic progenitors that survived. Reports say that about two months after transplant, the alpha-beta T cells came out of several hundred graft clones that had expanded.

The chain carries TRBV9 and TRBJ2-2; a weak D match, TRBD2 (5 bases). The source is a child aged 2-15 years with inherited bone marrow failure, due to receive a stem cell transplant. The starting material was PBMCs, obtained before TCRalphabeta/CD19-depleted stem cell transplant. Here the CDR3 DNA reads TGTGCCAGCAGCGTAGATCGGGGAGGGGAGCTGTTTTTT. Its translation: CASSVDRGGELFF.